Each of the 10 T cell receptor beta chains below was sequenced from the same sample in a study of identical twins. TCRdb reprocessed the 5' RACE reads via MiXCR and lists one record per CDR3 protein. The profile covers a few hundred thousand distinct CDR3 sequences, with 20% to 25% appearing a single time and around 3% taken by the ten largest. In addition, the sample was reused for a study of T cells expressing NK-cell markers.

Sequences were obtained from CD4+ T cells sorted from blood. The receptors were sampled from a woman younger than 35 in good health.

A few counts support this clonotype. This chain links TRBV4-3 with TRBJ2-3; 10 bases map to TRBD2. CDR1 LGHNA and CDR2 YSLEER come from the germline V gene. There are 15 residues in the CDR3. V lost 0 bases, J lost 5 bases, and 2 bases stayed unmatched. The CDR3 loop reads CASSQDRLAGDTQYF. CDR3 DNA: TGCGCCAGCAGCCAAGATAGACTAGCGGGAGATACGCAGTATTTT.

The chain combines TRBV2 with TRBJ1-2; D gene unclear. This CDR3 has 11 amino acids. Trimming cost V 3 bases and J 8 bases, with 7 bases left between them. From germline, CDR1 is SNHLY and CDR2 FYNNEI. The CDR3 coding sequence is TGTGCCAGCAGTGATTCGGGAGGCTACACCTTC. Translated, it gives CASSDSGGYTF.

The V call is TRBV12-3 or TRBV12-4, the J call TRBJ2-2, with 8 bases that match TRBD2. Trimming took 8 bases from V and 3 from J; bases not matched to a gene: 8. CDR3 length equals 15 residues. The CDR3 nucleotides read TGTGCCAGCGTACTATCGGGAGGGCACACCGGGGAGCTGTTTTTT. It is translated as CASVLSGGHTGELFF.

A word on this clonotype: The junction and the germline gene differ at one end; a read error may be behind it. The chain joins TRBV12-3 or TRBV12-4 to TRBJ1-2; no clear D gene. This CDR3 is built from 13 residues. CDR3 amino acids: CASSLQGNYCYTF. The CDR3 DNA is TGTGCCAGCAGTTTACAAGGAAACTATTGCTACACCTTC.

This clonotype was seen a few times. The chain couples TRBV5-1 to TRBJ2-5; D ambiguous. Germline CDR1 reads SGHRS; CDR2 reads YFSETQ. Trimming took off 2 bases at V and 2 bases at J, with 7 bases between the two ends. CDR3 length equals 13 residues. CDR3 nucleotides: TGCGCCAGCAGCTTCCAGGCTCAAGAGACCCAGTACTTC. This encodes CASSFQAQETQYF.

The chain carries TRBV15 and TRBJ1-5; perhaps TRBD1 as D (6 bases). CDR1 LNHNV and CDR2 YYDKDF come from the germline V gene (reference sequence). Trimming left V 6 bases short and J 5 bases short, with 8 bases between. CDR3 length: 12 amino acids. The chain's CDR3 is CATRDRDQPQHF. The CDR3 nucleotides are TGTGCCACCAGGGACAGAGATCAGCCCCAGCATTTT.

V and J are TRBV20-1 and TRBJ2-2; D is ambiguous. Germline-derived CDR1 and CDR2 are DFQATT and SNEGSKA (reference sequence). Trimming left V 5 bases short and J 0 bases short, with 10 bases between. The CDR3 runs 14 residues. CDR3 sequence reads: CSAPKVSNTGELFF. DNA for the CDR3: TGCAGTGCTCCGAAGGTTTCGAACACCGGGGAGCTGTTTTTT.

The chain is built from TRBV12-3 or TRBV12-4 and TRBJ2-7; TRBD1 agrees at 9 bases. The CDR3 has 14 amino acids. V lost 6 bases to trimming and J lost 7 bases; unmatched junction nucleotides: 10. The CDR3 DNA reads TGTGCCAGCAGACAGCCGGGGACAGGGCTAGAGCAGTACTTC. As protein: CASRQPGTGLEQYF.

Only a few counts were recorded for this clonotype. J is TRBJ2-7 and V is TRBV7-2, with 10 bases that match TRBD2. The V gene's germline CDR1 is SGHTA and CDR2 FQGNSA. The CDR3 is 15 amino acids. Germline trimming cut 2 bases from V and 4 bases from J; bases unmatched to any gene: 5. Here the CDR3 reads CASSLMSSGSYEQYF. The CDR3 region has the DNA TGTGCCAGCAGCTTAATGTCTAGCGGGAGTTACGAGCAGTACTTC.

V usage is TRBV4-3 and J usage is TRBJ2-1; D possibly corresponds to TRBD2 (6 bases). CDR1 is LGHNA, CDR2 YSLEER, per germline. CDR3 length equals 14 residues. V was shortened by 1 base and J by 8 bases, with 12 bases between the two germline ends. The CDR3 DNA reads TGCGCCAGCAGCCAAGGGGGAGGTTACGATGAGCAGTTCTTC. It encodes CASSQGGGYDEQFF.